The 10 T cell receptor beta chains in this list originate from one sample, sequenced in a study of PD-L1 blockade in urothelial cancer. Sequencing used immunoSEQ multiplex PCR; TCRdb keeps in-frame clones, though not all of them. This repertoire shows about 30,000 clones, about 89% found once; its top ten account for roughly 8%. Time point given: peripheral blood 6 weeks after treatment start. Sample: PBMCs, taken around atezolizumab (anti-PD-L1) treatment. Every receptor here comes from a man at least 80 years old with urothelial cancer.

The V and J genes are TRBV28 and TRBJ2-4; 8 bases map to TRBD2. Germline V gives CDR1 MDHEN, CDR2 SYDVKM. With V trimmed by 3 bases and J by 6 bases, 13 bases remained unmatched. The CDR3 loop spans 17 amino acids. The CDR3 coding sequence is TGTGCCAGCAGTTTTGGAGTTGGTGGGCTAGCGGGAAACATTCAGTACTTC. It codes for CASSFGVGGLAGNIQYF. The entire variable domain, with the rest obtained from reference TRBV28 and TRBJ2-4, is as follows: DVKVTQSSRYLVKRTGEKVFLECVQDMDHENMFWYRQDPGLGLRLIYFSYDVKMKEKGDIPEGYSVSREKKERFSLILESASTNQTSMYLCASSFGVGGLAGNIQYFGAGTRLSVL.

The J gene is TRBJ2-1, the V gene TRBV18, with D unresolved. V dropped 3 bases and J dropped 10 bases, with 13 bases sitting between them. The CDR3 loop spans 13 amino acids. Germline assignment: CDR1 KGHSH and CDR2 LQKENI. For the CDR3, the DNA is TGTGCCAGCTCACCCCCTCGGGTAAGAGAGCAGTTCTTC. Translating it yields CASSPPRVREQFF. The full variable domain, completed using reference TRBV18 and TRBJ2-1, is NAGVMQNPRHLVRRRGQEARLRCSPMKGHSHVYWYRQLPEEGLKFMVYLQKENIIDESGMPKERFSAEFPKEGPSILRIQQVVRGDSAAYFCASSPPRVREQFFGPGTRLTVL.

The chain couples TRBV19 to TRBJ2-5; tentative D call: TRBD2 (5 bases). Between the trimmed V and J ends, which lost 5 bases and 7 bases, there was a span of 11 bases. Germline assignment: CDR1 LNHDA and CDR2 SQIVND (reference sequence). The CDR3 runs 12 residues. The DNA for the CDR3 is TGTGCCAGTAGTGAGGGATCCGGGACCCAGTACTTC. Protein: CASSEGSGTQYF.

This chain uses TRBV5-6 with TRBJ1-4, with D possibly TRBD1 on 5 matching bases. Per the germline V gene, CDR1 is SGHDT and CDR2 is YYEEEE. The CDR3 contains 14 residues. V was pared by 3 bases and J by 7 bases, with 13 bases between. CDR3 DNA: TGTGCCAGCAGCTCCTCTGGACACCGTGAAAAACTGTTTTTT. As protein: CASSSSGHREKLFF.

This clone was recorded a few times. V gene TRBV6-5 combines with J gene TRBJ1-3; D is ambiguous. Germline CDR1 MNHEY, CDR2 SVGAGI. The V and J ends lost 11 bases and 3 bases respectively, with 11 bases between them. This CDR3 comprises 12 residues. CDR3 bases: TGTGCCTCGTGGGAGTTTGGAAACACCATATATTTT. It codes for CASWEFGNTIYF.

This clone came up once. This chain joins TRBV30 and TRBJ2-7; 10 bases line up with TRBD2. Germline V gives CDR1 GTSNPN, CDR2 SVGIG (reference sequence). This CDR3 has 17 residues. Germline trimming cut 4 bases from V and 0 bases from J; bases unmatched to any gene: 12. The CDR3 protein is CAWNIGRLAGNSYEQYF. DNA for the CDR3: TGTGCCTGGAACATCGGGAGACTAGCGGGCAACTCCTACGAGCAGTACTTC.

The V call is TRBV9, the J call TRBJ1-2, with 11 bases lining up with TRBD1. The CDR3 covers 14 residues. Per the germline V gene, CDR1 is SGDLS and CDR2 is YYNGEE. Trimming took 4 bases from V and 8 from J; bases not matched to a gene: 7. CDR3 region: CASSPRTGGQGYTF. CDR3 in DNA: TGTGCCAGCAGCCCCCGGACAGGGGGCCAGGGCTACACCTTC.

The CDR3 DNA follows: TGTGCCAGCAGTGCTCTGGGGGGACAGGGTCAAGGCGAGCAGTACTTC. Translation gives CASSALGGQGQGEQYF. The gene calls are TRBV27 and TRBJ2-7; 9 positions agree with TRBD1. This CDR3 is 16 amino acids long. With 5 bases clipped from V and 6 bases from J, the junction kept 14 bases outside the gene matches. The V gene's germline CDR1 is MNHEY and CDR2 SMNVEV (reference sequence).

The chain recombines TRBV19 with TRBJ2-1; tentatively, D is TRBD2 (5 bases). CDR3 length: 13 residues. V lost 3 bases and J 7 bases, leaving 10 bases between the germline ends. Per germline, CDR1 LNHDA and CDR2 SQIVND (reference sequence). Here the CDR3 DNA reads TGTGCCAGTAGTATTGCTACTAGAAATGAGCAGTTCTTC. As protein: CASSIATRNEQFF. The whole variable domain, filled in from reference TRBV19 and TRBJ2-1, reads DGGITQSPKYLFRKEGQNVTLSCEQNLNHDAMYWYRQDPGQGLRLIYYSQIVNDFQKGDIAEGYSVSREKKESFPLTVTSAQKNPTAFYLCASSIATRNEQFFGPGTRLTVL.

This rearrangement joins TRBV7-9 to TRBJ2-7, with 8 bases aligning to TRBD1. CDR3 size: 15 residues. Germline loops: CDR1 SEHNR, CDR2 FQNEAQ (reference sequence). Trimming removed 2 bases from V and 3 bases from J; junction bases left unmatched: 6. This chain's CDR3 is CASSLLTGGGYEQYF. The CDR3 DNA reads TGTGCCAGCAGCTTACTTACAGGGGGTGGCTACGAGCAGTACTTC.